Following are 30 T cell receptor beta chains from one sample sequenced in a study of tissue T cells after allogeneic stem cell transplantation. The time point here: mouse harvest day 14 after allogeneic transplant. Mouse grafts combined 10^7 T-cell-depleted bone marrow cells with 10^6 splenic CD5+ T cells. The data were produced by immunoSEQ multiplex PCR, yet TCRdb's version contains in-frame clones alone and is incomplete. Among 3,500 to 4,000 clones listed, about half were seen once. The sample taken for sequencing was gut tissue. The receptors derive from a female BALB/c mouse given C57BL/6 T cells with graft-versus-host disease after an allogeneic hematopoietic cell transplant.

About this clone: These gene names are mouse names. The missing CDR3 end, 1 residue past where the read stops, is filled in from the germline J gene. The chain combines TRBV26 with TRBJ2-7; 7 bases map to TRBD1. The V gene's germline CDR1 is KGHPV and CDR2 FQNQEV (reference sequence). The CDR3 extends over 14 amino acids. J lost 0 bases, V lost 5 bases, and 4 bases had no gene match. Partial CDR3 DNA: TGTGCCAGCAGTGTGGGACAGAGCTCCTATGAACAGTAC. Amino acids: CASSVGQSSYEQY. The full-length CDR3 reads as CASSVGQSSYEQYF.

On this clone itself: Gene names are the mouse ones. CDR3 DNA, as far as it was read: TGTGCCAGCAGCTATCTGGGGGTTGCAGAAACGCTGTAT. Residues: CASSYLGVAETLY. The entire CDR3 sequence reads CASSYLGVAETLYF. The genes are TRBV4 and TRBJ2-3, with 7 bases identical to TRBD2. The read terminates 1 residue before the CDR3 end, so the remaining end is supplied by the germline J gene. Germline CDR1 LGHDT, CDR2 YNNKQL (reference sequence). This CDR3 contains 14 residues. The V gene end was trimmed by 3 bases and the J gene end by 2 bases; junction bases not matched to a gene: 2.

This clone was counted once. The gene names given are mouse names. The CDR3 sequence is CTCSRDSSNSDYTF. Partial CDR3 DNA: TGCACCTGCAGCCGGGACAGCTCAAACTCCGACTACACC. This chain links TRBV1 with TRBJ1-2; 7 bases align to TRBD1. The read terminates 1 residue before the CDR3 end, so the remaining end is supplied by the germline J gene. The CDR3 covers 14 residues. V was pared by 6 bases and J by 0 bases, with 4 bases of the junction left unmatched. In germline, CDR1 is NSQYPW, CDR2 LRSPGD (reference sequence).

As for this clone: All gene names here are mouse names. The read finishes 1 residue shy of the CDR3 end, and the germline J gene is used to complete it. The rearrangement joins TRBV26 to TRBJ1-1, with unresolved D. CDR3 length equals 12 residues. Germline CDR1 reads KGHPV; CDR2 reads FQNQEV (reference sequence). The V gene lost 6 bases and the J gene lost 1 base, with 6 bases spanning the gap. The sequenced part of the CDR3 DNA is TGTGCCAGCAGGCGACTGAACACAGAAGTCTTC. Amino acids: CASRRLNTEVF. The CDR3 as a whole reads CASRRLNTEVFF.

This clone was detected only a few times. Gene names and germline refer to mouse. The read finishes 1 residue shy of the CDR3 end, and the germline J gene is used to complete it. This rearrangement joins TRBV16 to TRBJ2-7; D is perhaps TRBD1 (6 bases). Germline values: CDR1 SGHSA, CDR2 FRNQAP. Between the trimmed V and J ends, which lost 0 bases and 4 bases, there was a span of 10 bases. The CDR3 is 14 residues long. Partial CDR3 DNA: TGTGCAAGCAGCTTAGATGGGGACACTTATGAACAGTAC. This encodes CASSLDGDTYEQY. The full CDR3 reads CASSLDGDTYEQYF.

This clone appeared a few times. Gene names refer to mouse genes. With the read ending 1 residue before the CDR3 end, the germline J gene is used to fill in that end. V gene TRBV15 combines with J gene TRBJ2-1; 12 nucleotides agree with TRBD1. The germline V gene encodes CDR1 SGHND and CDR2 FRSKSL. V dropped 6 bases and J dropped 6; count of bases not matched to a gene: 6. This CDR3 has 15 residues. CDR3 residues: CASRGQGARGAEQFF. The CDR3 DNA, read in part, is TGTGCCAGCAGGGGACAGGGGGCGCGGGGTGCTGAGCAGTTC.

Remarks on this clone: Gene and germline names: mouse. The read is 1 residue too short to cover the CDR3 end, so that end is filled in from the germline J gene. The chain employs TRBV26 and TRBJ1-4; maybe TRBD1 (6 bases). The CDR3 has 13 residues. Germline-derived CDR1 and CDR2 are KGHPV and FQNQEV (reference sequence). The V gene lost 6 bases and the J gene lost 4 bases, with 9 bases spanning the gap. Here the CDR3 reads CASRGQNNERLFF. The sequenced CDR3 bases are TGTGCCAGCAGGGGACAAAACAACGAAAGATTATTT.

Of note for this clone: The genes are named according to mouse. The DNA ends 1 residue before the CDR3 does, and the rest of the CDR3 is filled in from the germline J gene. The chain carries TRBV16 and TRBJ2-4; unclear D gene. The germline gives CDR1 SGHSA, CDR2 FRNQAP. The CDR3 is 12 amino acids. V was cut by 5 bases and J by 4 bases, with 7 bases left in between. The CDR3 region is CASSRPENTLYF. CDR3 DNA, as far as it was read: TGTGCAAGCAGCCGACCGGAAAACACCTTGTAC.

To note about this clone: Germline is not matched at one junction end, which may reflect a read error. The listed genes are named as in mouse. Coverage ceases 1 residue before the CDR3 finishes, and the germline J gene fills in the end. This rearrangement joins TRBV13-1 to TRBJ2-3, with D possibly TRBD1 on 6 matching bases. This CDR3 contains 15 residues. The germline CDR1 and CDR2 sequences are NSHNY and SYGAGN. CDR3 in amino acids: CPSTDPRGGAETLYF. Partial CDR3 DNA: TGTCCCAGCACTGATCCCAGGGGCGGTGCAGAAACGCTGTAT.

This clone was found a few times. Genes here carry mouse names. The read terminates 1 residue ahead of where the CDR3 ends, so the germline J gene completes it. The chain has TRBV2 and TRBJ2-1, with 7 bases that match TRBD2. The V gene end was trimmed by 0 bases and the J gene end by 7 bases; junction bases not matched to a gene: 6. CDR1 and CDR2 from the germline V gene are LGHNA and YSYQKL. This CDR3 contains 15 residues. The CDR3: CASSQETGARAEQFF. The covered CDR3 bases are TGTGCCAGCAGCCAAGAAACTGGGGCTAGGGCTGAGCAGTTC.

As for this clone: Genes here carry mouse names. The CDR3 extends 1 residue past the end of the read, so its final part is completed from the germline J gene. The chain recombines TRBV14 with TRBJ2-7, with TRBD1 matching 7 bases. Per the germline V gene, CDR1 is SGHDT and CDR2 is FRDEAV. This CDR3 spans 14 amino acids. V shed 5 bases, J shed 0 bases, and the junction held 5 bases outside the gene matches. The CDR3 bases that were read are TGTGCCAGCAGCCGACAGGGAAGCTCCTATGAACAGTAC. This gives the protein CASSRQGSSYEQY. In full, the CDR3 is CASSRQGSSYEQYF. The full variable domain, with the rest looked up from reference TRBV14 and TRBJ2-7, is EAGVTQSPRYAVLQEGQAVSFWCDPISGHDTLYWYQQPRDQGPQLLVYFRDEAVIDNSQLPSDRFSAVRPKGTNSTLKIQSAKQGDTATYLCASSRQGSSYEQYFGPGTRLTVL.

On this clone itself: All gene names here are mouse names. The sequence runs out 1 residue before the end of the CDR3; the remainder is reconstructed from the germline J gene. V is TRBV3 and J is TRBJ2-7, with TRBD2 matching 11 bases. The CDR3 loop spans 14 amino acids. The V segment lost 6 bases and the J segment 2 bases; nucleotides outside the gene matches: 3. CDR1 is SNHLY and CDR2 is FYNGKV in the germline V gene (reference sequence). The covered CDR3 bases are TGTGCCAGCAGTATGGACTGGGGGGCCTATGAACAGTAC. Protein product: CASSMDWGAYEQY. The complete CDR3 reads CASSMDWGAYEQYF.

As to this clone: The gene names given are mouse names. The read ends 1 residue before the CDR3 terminus; that terminus is restored from the germline J gene. This rearrangement joins TRBV19 to TRBJ1-1; D is possibly TRBD1 (5 bases). The CDR3 contains 14 residues. Trimming pared 2 bases from V and 1 base from J, leaving 9 bases between. The germline CDR1 and CDR2 sequences are FNHDT and SITEND (reference sequence). CDR3 bases read: TGTGCCAGCAGTATCGTCAGGGCGAACACAGAAGTCTTC. Residues: CASSIVRANTEVF. The complete CDR3 protein is CASSIVRANTEVFF.

As for this clone: Gene names denote mouse genes. The CDR3 extends 1 residue past the end of the read, so its final part is completed from the germline J gene. This chain links TRBV26 with TRBJ2-4; D is unclear. This CDR3 contains 12 residues. The germline CDR1 and CDR2 sequences are KGHPV and FQNQEV (reference sequence). V gave up 6 bases and J gave up 0 bases, with 4 bases separating them. CDR3 protein: CASSESQNTLYF. The CDR3 DNA, read in part, is TGTGCCAGCAGCGAGAGTCAAAACACCTTGTAC.

Notes on this clone: Gene names and germline refer to mouse. The read terminates 1 residue before the CDR3 end, so the remaining end is supplied by the germline J gene. The chain employs TRBV13-2 and TRBJ2-2; tentative D call: TRBD1 (6 bases). V was pared by 4 bases and J by 1 base, with 8 bases between. This CDR3 region has 14 residues. CDR1 and CDR2 from the germline V gene are NNHNN and SYGAGS (reference sequence). CDR3 in amino acids: CASGTGQNTGQLYF. The covered CDR3 bases are TGTGCCAGCGGTACGGGACAAAACACCGGGCAGCTCTAC.

Note on this clone: Germline and genes: mouse. The sequence runs out 1 residue before the end of the CDR3; the remainder is reconstructed from the germline J gene. This sequence joins TRBV12-1 and TRBJ1-1, with unresolved D. There are 12 residues in the CDR3. CDR1 and CDR2 from the germline V gene are SGHSN and HYEKVE. V dropped 0 bases and J dropped 0 bases, with 1 base sitting between them. CDR3 region: CASSLQNTEVFF. The sequenced CDR3 bases are TGTGCCAGCTCTCTCCAGAACACAGAAGTCTTC.

This clone was counted between two and nine times. These gene names are mouse names. The read falls 1 residue short of the CDR3 end, and the missing part is taken from the germline J gene. Other DNA variants within this sample encode the same CDR3. The chain recombines TRBV26 with TRBJ1-1, with D perhaps TRBD1 (5 bases). CDR1 KGHPV and CDR2 FQNQEV come from the germline V gene (reference sequence). The CDR3 consists of 14 residues. V lost 2 bases and J 0 bases, leaving 7 bases between the germline ends. The CDR3 DNA, read in part, is TGTGCCAGCAGTCTGGGGGGGACAAACACAGAAGTCTTC. Its translation is CASSLGGTNTEVF. The whole CDR3 reads CASSLGGTNTEVFF.

As to this clone: The genes and germline here are from mouse. The CDR3 spells CASSLQQNTLYF. Partial CDR3 DNA: TGTGCCAGCAGTCTGCAACAAAACACCTTGTAC. The chain has TRBV26 and TRBJ2-4; no clear D. The CDR3 extends 1 residue past the end of the read, so its final part is completed from the germline J gene. Germline CDR1 is KGHPV and CDR2 is FQNQEV (reference sequence). Trimming cost V 2 bases and J 3 bases, with 3 bases left between them. CDR3 size: 12 residues.

In the case of this clone: Gene names are the mouse ones. Sequencing ends 1 residue short of the CDR3 end; the germline J gene provides the rest. V gene TRBV26 combines with J gene TRBJ2-3, with D possibly TRBD1 on 6 matching bases. The germline V and J ends were trimmed by 8 bases and 0 bases, with 9 bases remaining between them. Germline lookup yields CDR1 KGHPV and CDR2 FQNQEV (reference sequence). This CDR3 comprises 13 residues. CDR3 DNA (partial): TGTGCCAGCGGGGACATTAGTGCAGAAACGCTGTAT. It is translated as CASGDISAETLY. The full CDR3 sequence reads CASGDISAETLYF.

As for this clone: The germline and genes are mouse ones. With the read ending 1 residue before the CDR3 end, the germline J gene is used to fill in that end. The J gene is TRBJ1-1, the V gene TRBV12-2; 7 bases align to TRBD1. The germline CDR1 and CDR2 sequences are SGHLS and HYDKME. V trimming: 2 bases; J trimming: 0 bases; junction bases outside the gene matches: 2. The CDR3 loop spans 14 amino acids. CDR3 sequence: CASSPGTANTEVFF. The part of the CDR3 DNA that was read is TGTGCCAGCTCTCCCGGGACAGCAAACACAGAAGTCTTC. Drawing the rest from reference TRBV12-2 and TRBJ1-1, the complete variable domain is NSGVVQSPRYIIKGKGERSILKCIPISGHLSVAWYQQTQGQELKFFIQHYDKMERDKGNLPSRFSVQQFDDYHSEMNMSALELEDSAVYFCASSPGTANTEVFFGKGTRLTVV.

Concerning this clone itself: The gene symbols are mouse symbols. The CDR3 extends 1 residue past the end of the read, so its final part is completed from the germline J gene. The V call is TRBV23, the J call TRBJ2-5. The CDR3 contains 13 residues. Germline lookup yields CDR1 KGHTA and CDR2 FQNQQP. CDR3 bases read: TGCTCCAGCAGTCAAAACCCCCAAGACACCCAGTAC. Protein product: CSSSQNPQDTQY. The full CDR3 sequence reads CSSSQNPQDTQYF.

As for this clone: Mouse gene names and germline throughout. The CDR3 end falls 1 residue outside the read, so it is completed with the germline J gene. This chain links TRBV3 with TRBJ2-7; 9 bases align to TRBD2. The germline CDR1 and CDR2 sequences are SNHLY and FYNGKV (reference sequence). The J segment lost 0 bases and the V segment lost 5 bases, leaving 5 bases of the junction unmatched. CDR3 length: 15 residues. The sequenced part of the CDR3 DNA is TGTGCCAGCAGCCCAAGGACTGGGGACTCCTATGAACAGTAC. Amino acids: CASSPRTGDSYEQY. The whole CDR3 protein reads CASSPRTGDSYEQYF.

Note on this clone: Gene names are the mouse ones. Read sequence stops 1 residue before the CDR3 end, and the germline J gene provides the missing end. The chain couples TRBV1 to TRBJ1-5; TRBD1 matches 7 bases. The germline gives CDR1 NSQYPW, CDR2 LRSPGD (reference sequence). There are 14 residues in the CDR3. With 2 bases clipped from V and 5 bases from J, the junction kept 3 bases outside the gene matches. The CDR3 reads CTCSARDSYQAPLF. The sequenced CDR3 bases are TGCACCTGCAGTGCAAGGGACAGCTACCAGGCTCCGCTT.

In the case of this clone: The genes are named according to mouse. The sequenced fragment ends 1 residue before the CDR3 boundary, so the rest is inferred from the germline J gene. The V gene is TRBV31, the J gene TRBJ1-2, with D possibly matching TRBD1 (5 bases). The CDR3 loop spans 12 amino acids. Per the germline V gene, CDR1 is GKSSPN and CDR2 is SITVG. Trimming took off 3 bases at V and 4 bases at J, with 9 bases between the two ends. The part of the CDR3 DNA that was read is TGTGCCTGGAGAGAGGGGAGCTCCGACTACACC. It encodes CAWREGSSDYT. The full CDR3 is CAWREGSSDYTF.

By share, this clone counts as large (0.1 to 1%). Genes and germline come from the mouse. The read gets to within 1 residue of the CDR3 end, and the germline J gene fills in the rest. The rearrangement links TRBV3 to TRBJ2-7, with 9 bases that match TRBD2. The junction had 3 bases not matched to a gene; V was cut back by 2 bases and J by 7 bases. The CDR3 loop spans 13 amino acids. Germline CDR1 is SNHLY and CDR2 is FYNGKV (reference sequence). The CDR3 protein is CASSLMGGREQYF. The part of the CDR3 DNA that was read is TGTGCCAGCAGCTTAATGGGGGGGCGAGAACAGTAC.

This clone is termed hyperexpanded. Here the gene names and germline are mouse. This specimen includes other DNA sequences encoding the same CDR3. CDR3 bases read: TGTGCCAGCAGCTCAACAGTCAACCAGGCTCCGCTT. It codes for CASSSTVNQAPL. The whole CDR3 sequence reads CASSSTVNQAPLF. This rearrangement joins TRBV4 to TRBJ1-5; D remains ambiguous. The read ends 1 residue before the CDR3 terminus; that terminus is restored from the germline J gene. V was shortened by 4 bases and J by 3 bases, with 7 bases between the two germline ends. The germline V gene encodes CDR1 LGHDT and CDR2 YNNKQL (reference sequence). The CDR3 loop spans 13 amino acids. Full variable domain (outside the CDR3, taken from reference TRBV4 and TRBJ1-5): ETAVFQTPNYHVTQVGNEVSFNCKQTLGHDTMYWYKQDSKKLLKIMFSYNNKQLIVNETVPRRFSPQSSDKAHLNLRIKSVEPEDSAVYLCASSSTVNQAPLFGEGTRLSVL.

Regarding this clone: Germline and genes: mouse. The read halts 1 residue ahead of the CDR3 end, with the missing end drawn from the germline J gene. The chain combines TRBV12-1 with TRBJ2-1, with 9 positions matching TRBD2. The CDR3 runs to 15 residues. Germline assignment: CDR1 SGHSN and CDR2 HYEKVE. The ends lost 2 bases at V and 4 bases at J; junction bases unmatched: 5. Incomplete CDR3 DNA: TGTGCCAGCTCTCACCCGGGACTGGGTTATGCTGAGCAGTTC. This translates into CASSHPGLGYAEQF. The whole CDR3 sequence reads CASSHPGLGYAEQFF. The full variable domain, with the rest looked up from reference TRBV12-1 and TRBJ2-1, is DSGVVQSPRHIIKEKGGRSVLTCIPISGHSNVVWYQQTLGKELKFLIQHYEKVERDKGFLPSRFSVQQFDDYHSEMNMSALELEDSAMYFCASSHPGLGYAEQFFGPGTRLTVL.

In this sample, this clone is medium-sized. The gene symbols are mouse symbols. Coverage ceases 1 residue before the CDR3 finishes, and the germline J gene fills in the end. The V gene is TRBV26, the J gene TRBJ1-5; possibly TRBD1 for D (6 bases). This CDR3 spans 13 amino acids. V was clipped by 8 bases and J by 3 bases, with 11 bases between them. Germline CDR1 and CDR2: KGHPV and FQNQEV (reference sequence). CDR3 region: CASLRDINQAPLF. The CDR3 bases that were read are TGTGCCAGCCTCCGGGACATCAACCAGGCTCCGCTT.

A few counts support this clone. The germline and genes are mouse ones. The read ends 1 residue before the CDR3 terminus; that terminus is restored from the germline J gene. V is TRBV13-1 and J is TRBJ2-4, with unresolved D. CDR1 and CDR2 from the germline V gene are NSHNY and SYGAGN. V shed 0 bases and J shed 2 bases, with 7 bases lying between them. The CDR3 covers 14 residues. CDR3 sequence: CASSDGLPQNTLYF. The covered CDR3 bases are TGTGCCAGCAGTGATGGGCTCCCTCAAAACACCTTGTAC.

This clone came up a few times. Genes here carry mouse names. The read comes to an end 1 residue before the CDR3 does, leaving the germline J gene to fill in the end. This chain joins TRBV15 and TRBJ1-1, with D unresolved. The CDR3 extends over 12 amino acids. V was cut by 6 bases and J by 1 base, with 6 bases left in between. Looked up from germline, CDR1 is SGHND and CDR2 is FRSKSL. CDR3 DNA, as far as it was read: TGTGCCAGCAGCGCAGGGAACACAGAAGTCTTC. It encodes CASSAGNTEVF. The full CDR3 sequence reads CASSAGNTEVFF.